This T cell receptor (beta chain) stems from a study of identical twins. Study-level findings and limits: For out-of-frame alpha sequences shared by twins, low generation probability was in excess. Weaker excess twin sharing was observed in beta out-of-frame sequences.

TCRdb called the 5' RACE reads again in MiXCR, with one record for every CDR3 protein. Of under 900,000 distinct CDR3 sequences listed, about 18% are singletons. The CDR3 extends over 14 amino acids. The V and J ends lost 6 bases and 2 bases respectively, with 12 bases between them. CDR1 is MNHNS, CDR2 SASEGT, per germline. A note on this clonotype: What it binds is not known.

In addition, the sample was reused for a study of T cells expressing NK-cell markers. This second study notes: Repertoire data for TCR beta were derived from sorted T cells (CD3+CD56+NKG2C+, CD3+CD56+NKG2C- and CD3+CD56-NKG2C+). Leadership of the CD3+CD56-NKG2C+ fraction also belonged to these clonotypes in four donors.

Sample: PBMCs. This chain joins TRBV6-1 and TRBJ2-3; D gene ambiguous. The receptor's source is a woman aged 18 to 35 in good health. Written as DNA, the CDR3 is TGTGCCAGCAGCTCCGCAGCATACACAGATACGCAGTATTTT. Protein: CASSSAAYTDTQYF.